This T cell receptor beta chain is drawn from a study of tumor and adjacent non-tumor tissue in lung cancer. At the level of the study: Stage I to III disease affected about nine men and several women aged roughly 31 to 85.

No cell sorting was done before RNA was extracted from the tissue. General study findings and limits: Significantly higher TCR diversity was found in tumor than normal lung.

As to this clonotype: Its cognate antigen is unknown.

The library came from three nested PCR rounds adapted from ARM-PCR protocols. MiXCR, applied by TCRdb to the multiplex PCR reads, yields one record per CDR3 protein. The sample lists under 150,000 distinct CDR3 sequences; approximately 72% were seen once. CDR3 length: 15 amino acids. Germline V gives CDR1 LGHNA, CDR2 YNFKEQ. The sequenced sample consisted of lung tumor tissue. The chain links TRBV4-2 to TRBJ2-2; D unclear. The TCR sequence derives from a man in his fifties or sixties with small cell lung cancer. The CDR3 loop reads CVSKQARDDGGELFF. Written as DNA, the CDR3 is TGTGTCAGTAAACAAGCGAGAGATGATGGCGGGGAGCTGTTTTTT.